This T cell receptor (beta chain) was documented in a study of T cell changes during pregnancy in multiple sclerosis. Germline V gene lookup returns CDR1 SQVTM and CDR2 ANQGSEA. This CDR3 region has 12 residues. The V and J ends lost 0 bases and 10 bases respectively, with 12 bases between them. Some clones are missing from TCRdb's copy, which holds only in-frame ones; the method was immunoSEQ multiplex PCR. In the table there are about 48,000 clones, around 90% of which are singletons. The source material was CD4+ T cells from peripheral blood mononuclear cells, sampled in the second trimester of pregnancy. This TCR was sampled from a female donor with multiple sclerosis, enrolled in a pregnancy study. The chain links TRBV29-1 to TRBJ1-2, with D possibly TRBD1 on 5 matching bases. The CDR3 spells CSVEDFQGIYTF. The CDR3 nucleotides read TGCAGCGTTGAAGATTTCCAGGGAATCTACACCTTC.